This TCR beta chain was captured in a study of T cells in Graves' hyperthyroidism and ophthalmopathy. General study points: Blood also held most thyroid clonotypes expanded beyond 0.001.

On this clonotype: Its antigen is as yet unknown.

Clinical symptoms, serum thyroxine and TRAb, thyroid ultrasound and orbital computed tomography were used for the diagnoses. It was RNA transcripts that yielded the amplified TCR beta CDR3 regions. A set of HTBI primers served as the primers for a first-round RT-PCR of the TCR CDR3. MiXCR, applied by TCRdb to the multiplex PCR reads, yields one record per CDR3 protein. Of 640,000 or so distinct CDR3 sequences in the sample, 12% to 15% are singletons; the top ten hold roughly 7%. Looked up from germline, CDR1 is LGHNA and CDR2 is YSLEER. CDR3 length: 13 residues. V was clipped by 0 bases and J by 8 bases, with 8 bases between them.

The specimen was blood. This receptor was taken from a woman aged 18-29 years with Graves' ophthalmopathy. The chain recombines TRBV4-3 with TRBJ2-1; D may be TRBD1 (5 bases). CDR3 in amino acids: CASSQEGLDEQFF. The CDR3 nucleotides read TGCGCCAGCAGCCAAGAGGGGCTTGATGAGCAGTTCTTC.